The 5 T cell receptor beta chains reported below all come from one sample, sequenced in a study of preoperative IRX-2 immunotherapy in early breast cancer. Documented treatment: preoperative locoregional IRX-2 cytokine immunotherapy. Only in-frame clones appear in the TCRdb table, and some are missing; sequencing was by immunoSEQ multiplex PCR. Of roughly 34,000 clones listed, roughly nine tenths were seen once; the top ten hold around 1.6%. Sequencing was performed on tumor tissue, taken after IRX-2 immunotherapy. These receptors were obtained from a human donor with breast cancer.

The gene calls are TRBV5-1 and TRBJ2-1; TRBD2 aligns across 10 bases. The CDR3 consists of 17 residues. CDR1 SGHRS and CDR2 YFSETQ come from the germline V gene. V shed 4 bases and J 7 bases; nucleotides not matched to a gene: 14. As DNA, the CDR3 is TGCGCCAGCAGCCCCCAACGCGGACTAGCGGTCGCTAATGAGCAGTTCTTC. Its protein is CASSPQRGLAVANEQFF.

This chain uses TRBV19 with TRBJ2-2; no reliable D call. The ends were cut back, 6 bases at V and 0 bases at J, with 11 bases in the middle. The CDR3 length is 15 residues. Germline lookup yields CDR1 LNHDA and CDR2 SQIVND (reference sequence). CDR3 protein: CASRFGNPNTGELFF. The CDR3 region has the DNA TGTGCCAGTAGGTTCGGAAACCCGAACACCGGGGAGCTGTTTTTT.

V gene TRBV5-1 combines with J gene TRBJ2-3, with 12 bases fitting TRBD2. The CDR3 length is 16 residues. The V segment lost 4 bases and the J segment 2 bases; nucleotides outside the gene matches: 5. Germline lookup yields CDR1 SGHRS and CDR2 YFSETQ. Here the CDR3 DNA reads TGCGCCAGCAGCAAACCTAGCGGGGGGGCCACAGATACGCAGTATTTT. It translates to CASSKPSGGATDTQYF.

The genes are TRBV7-1 and TRBJ1-1; the D gene is possibly TRBD1 (5 bases). Being an ORF, TRBV7-1 has a function that is uncertain. V was trimmed by 4 bases and J by 1 base, leaving 13 bases between them. CDR3 length: 15 amino acids. CDR3 sequence: CASSLTDTKNTEAFF. CDR3 in DNA: TGTGCCAGCAGCTTAACGGACACGAAGAACACTGAAGCTTTCTTT.

The genes are TRBV6-8 and TRBJ1-5, with 9 nucleotides matching TRBD1. The germline gives CDR1 MNHGY, CDR2 SAAAGT. V lost 5 bases, J lost 0 bases, and 2 bases stayed unmatched. CDR3 length: 15 amino acids. CDR3 sequence reads: CASSGTGYSNQPQHF. CDR3 nucleotide sequence: TGTGCCAGCAGTGGGACAGGGTATAGCAATCAGCCCCAGCATTTT.